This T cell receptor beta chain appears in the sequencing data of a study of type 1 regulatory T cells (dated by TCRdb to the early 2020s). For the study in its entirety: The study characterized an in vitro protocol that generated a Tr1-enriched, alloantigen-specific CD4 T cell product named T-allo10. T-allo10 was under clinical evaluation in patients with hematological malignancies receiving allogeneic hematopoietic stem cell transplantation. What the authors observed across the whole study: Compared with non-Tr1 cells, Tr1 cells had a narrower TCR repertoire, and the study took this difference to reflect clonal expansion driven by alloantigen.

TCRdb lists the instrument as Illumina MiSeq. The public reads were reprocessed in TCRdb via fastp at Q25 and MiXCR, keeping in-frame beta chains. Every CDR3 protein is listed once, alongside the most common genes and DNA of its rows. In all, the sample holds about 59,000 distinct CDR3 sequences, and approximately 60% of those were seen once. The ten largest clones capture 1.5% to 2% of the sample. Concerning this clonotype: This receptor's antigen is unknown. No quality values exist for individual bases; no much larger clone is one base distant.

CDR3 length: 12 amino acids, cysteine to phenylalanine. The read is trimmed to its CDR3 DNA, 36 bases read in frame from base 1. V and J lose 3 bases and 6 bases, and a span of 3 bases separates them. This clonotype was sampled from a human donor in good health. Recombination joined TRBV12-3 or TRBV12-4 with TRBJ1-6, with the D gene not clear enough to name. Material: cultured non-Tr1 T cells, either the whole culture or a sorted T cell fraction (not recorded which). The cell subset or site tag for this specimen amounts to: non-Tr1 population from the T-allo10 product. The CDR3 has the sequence CASSFFNSPLHF. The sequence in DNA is TGTGCCAGCAGTTTCTTTAATTCACCCCTCCACTTT.